These 6 T cell receptor beta chains were sequenced from one sample in a study of graft-versus-host responses after intestinal transplantation. Their antigens remain unidentified. Profiling relied on immunoSEQ multiplex PCR, and the TCRdb table lists in-frame clones only, not all of them. Of about 130,000 clones in the sample, around nine tenths were seen once. This material consisted of unstimulated CD4+ T cells sorted from spleen or lymph node cells, taken before intestinal transplant. The receptors originated from a human donor who received an intestinal transplant.

The genes are TRBV5-1 and TRBJ2-7, with TRBD1 matching 10 bases. CDR3 length: 15 residues. J gave up 0 bases and V 5 bases, and 5 bases lay outside the gene matches. Per germline, CDR1 SGHRS and CDR2 YFSETQ. CDR3: CASSLGQGVSYEQYF. The CDR3 DNA sequence: TGCGCCAGCAGTCTCGGACAGGGGGTCTCCTACGAGCAGTACTTC.

The J gene is TRBJ2-5, the V gene TRBV7-8; weak D call: TRBD1 (7 bases). The CDR3 consists of 16 residues. V was cut by 5 bases and J by 7 bases, with 23 bases left in between. Germline V gives CDR1 SGHVS, CDR2 FQNEAQ. The CDR3 sequence is CASSPTRGRGVGTQYF. In DNA form, the CDR3 reads TGTGCCAGCAGCCCGACCAGGGGCAGGGGGGTCGGGACCCAGTACTTC. The full variable domain, its missing parts supplied by reference TRBV7-8 and TRBJ2-5, is GAGVSQSPRYKVAKRGQDVALRCDPISGHVSLFWYQQALGQGPEFLTYFQNEAQLDKSGLPSDRFFAERPEGSVSTLKIQRTQQEDSAVYLCASSPTRGRGVGTQYFGPGTRLLVL.

The chain is built from TRBV10-3 and TRBJ2-1, with a possible D match to TRBD2 (6 bases). This CDR3 spans 14 amino acids. Deletions cut 8 bases from V and 5 bases from J, with 16 bases between. CDR1 and CDR2 from the germline V gene are ENHRY and SYGVKD. DNA for the CDR3: TGTGCCATCGGCCACCCCGGGACTCACAATGAGCAGTTCTTC. Amino acids: CAIGHPGTHNEQFF.

The count of this clone is one. This chain links TRBV5-4 with TRBJ1-1; maybe TRBD1 (5 bases). The CDR3 extends over 16 amino acids. From germline, CDR1 is SGHNT and CDR2 YYREEE (reference sequence). Trimming removed 1 base from V and 6 bases from J, with 19 bases in between. The CDR3 loop is CASSLTFWTTASEAFF. CDR3 coding DNA: TGTGCCAGCAGCTTGACTTTCTGGACAACGGCCTCTGAAGCTTTCTTT.

This chain uses TRBV5-8 with TRBJ1-5; D is possibly TRBD1 (6 bases). The V end was cut by 5 bases, the J end by 3 bases, with 15 bases between. The CDR3 contains 15 residues. Per germline, CDR1 SGHTS and CDR2 YDEGEE. The CDR3 nucleotides read TGTGCCAGCAGTCCTCGTACAGGGATCAATCAGCCCCAGCATTTT. As protein: CASSPRTGINQPQHF.

In this sample, this clone turned up once. The V gene is TRBV12-5, the J gene TRBJ1-5; no definite D call. This CDR3 spans 13 amino acids. Trimming shortened V by 0 bases and J by 2 bases, and 2 bases separated the two germline ends. Germline V CDR1 and CDR2: LGHNT, FRNRAP. CDR3 region: CASGLVGNQPQHF. DNA for the CDR3: TGTGCTAGTGGTTTGGTTGGCAATCAGCCCCAGCATTTT.